Described below is a single T cell receptor beta chain sequence and its context. This clonotype was observed a handful of times. Its antigen remains undetermined. No much larger clone exists at a distance of one base, and base qualities are not known. The record originates from a study of T-cell memory formation after mild COVID-19 (dated by TCRdb to about 2021). Context from the whole study: TCR sequence clusters from the two donors were largely donor specific. T-cell clones expanding and contracting after mild COVID-19 in two donors were tracked by longitudinal TCRalpha and TCRbeta repertoire sequencing. Two young, previously healthy adult volunteers, one female and one male, were included in the cohort. The investigation overall reported the following: Some responding clones were detected in pre-infection memory, which suggested that pre-existing cross-reactive memory T cells had joined the SARS-CoV-2 response. The study covered only a couple of mild cases, and larger cohorts including severe cases with pre-infection samples were considered necessary. Contracting CD4+ clones were located mainly in the CM and EM memory subsets, whereas CD8+ clones were found to be enriched in EMRA. Clones contracting from day 15 to 85 had balanced CD4/CD8 phenotypes, while a second wave expanding from day 15 to 37 was biased towards CD4+. SARS-CoV-2 specificity was not confirmed for the second-wave clones peaking on day 37.

PBMCs were isolated by Ficoll-Paque density gradient centrifugation. Sequencing was performed on an Illumina NovaSeq 6000. Using 5'RACE with constant-segment primers, TCRalpha and TCRbeta cDNA libraries were constructed, with sample barcodes and unique molecular identifiers added in the process. Trizol reagent was used to extract RNA from every sample. Libraries were amplified in two PCR steps, with a second sample barcode and Illumina TruSeq adapters added in the second step. Sequencing of libraries was performed on an Illumina NovaSeq with 2 x 150 bp paired-end reads. The paper's processing steps were these. Reads were demultiplexed and collapsed into UMI-guided consensus sequences with migec v1.2.7. Using mixcr v2.1.11, the UMI consensuses were aligned to TRA and TRB V and J templates and assembled into clonotypes. Clonotypes were classified as expanded or contracted when called significant by both edgeR and NoisET, with noise models trained on biological replicates. For edgeR calls, the thresholds were a false discovery rate-adjusted p below 0.01 and a log2 fold-change of 1. PCA with hierarchical clustering of max-normalized trajectories of the 1000 most abundant clonotypes was used as exploratory dynamics analysis. Each responding clone was given a CD4 or CD8 phenotype based on the CD4+ and CD8+ repertoires, which had been sequenced separately. TCRdb cleaned the public reads at Q25 with fastp, built clones with MiXCR and kept in-frame beta chains. Each record represents a unique CDR3 protein, reported with the most common genes and DNA among its rows. The V and J calls were not made by the authors but by TCRdb's processing. Recorded for this sample are roughly 140,000 distinct CDR3 sequences; about 14% of them occurred a single time. Of the sample, roughly 28% falls within the top ten clones.

This TCR was sampled from an adult woman who had mild COVID-19 (a few samples of this study predate the infection). The sample titles of this study are shuffled in the database, so cell type and time point are left out; the donor was told from shared clones. The sequencing input was PBMCs or a T cell subset sorted from them (not recorded which).

The CDR3 has the sequence CASSPSMLFETQYF. The sequence in DNA is TGTGCCAGCAGCCCTTCAATGTTGTTTGAGACCCAGTACTTC. The chain links TRBV7-9 with TRBJ2-5; a confident D gene designation cannot be given. Reading the germline V gene (reference sequence) gives CDR1 SEHNR and CDR2 FQNEAQ. Its CDR3 holds 14 amino acids, cysteine through phenylalanine. Of all the DNA, just the CDR3 is kept, 42 bases in frame from base 1. V loses 5 bases of germline sequence and J loses 5 bases, and the interval between the two ends is 15 bases.